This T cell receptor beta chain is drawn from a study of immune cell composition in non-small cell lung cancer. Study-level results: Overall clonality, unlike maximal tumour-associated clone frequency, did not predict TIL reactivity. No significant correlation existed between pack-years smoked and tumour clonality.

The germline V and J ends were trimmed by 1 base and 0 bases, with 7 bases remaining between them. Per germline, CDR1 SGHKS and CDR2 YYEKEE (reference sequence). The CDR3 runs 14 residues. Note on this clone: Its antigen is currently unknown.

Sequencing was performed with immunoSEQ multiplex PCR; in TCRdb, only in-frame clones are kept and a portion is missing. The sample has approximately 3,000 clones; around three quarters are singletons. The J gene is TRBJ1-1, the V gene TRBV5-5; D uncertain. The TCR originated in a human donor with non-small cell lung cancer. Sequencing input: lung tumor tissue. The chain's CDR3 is CASSLTRMNTEAFF. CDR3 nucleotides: TGTGCCAGCAGCTTGACGCGGATGAACACTGAAGCTTTCTTT.